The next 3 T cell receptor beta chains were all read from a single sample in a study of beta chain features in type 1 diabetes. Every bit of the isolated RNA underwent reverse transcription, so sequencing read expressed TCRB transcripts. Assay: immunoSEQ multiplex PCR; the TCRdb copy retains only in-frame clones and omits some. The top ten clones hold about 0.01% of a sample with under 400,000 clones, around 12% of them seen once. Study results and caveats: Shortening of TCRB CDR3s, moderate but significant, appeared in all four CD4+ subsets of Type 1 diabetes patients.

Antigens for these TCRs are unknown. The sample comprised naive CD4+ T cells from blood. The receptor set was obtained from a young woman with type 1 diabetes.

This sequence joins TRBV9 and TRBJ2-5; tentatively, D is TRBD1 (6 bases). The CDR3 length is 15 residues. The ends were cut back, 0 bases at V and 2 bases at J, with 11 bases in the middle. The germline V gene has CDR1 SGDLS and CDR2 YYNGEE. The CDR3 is CASSVATTGQETQYF. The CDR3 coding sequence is TGTGCCAGCAGCGTAGCTACGACAGGACAAGAGACCCAGTACTTC.

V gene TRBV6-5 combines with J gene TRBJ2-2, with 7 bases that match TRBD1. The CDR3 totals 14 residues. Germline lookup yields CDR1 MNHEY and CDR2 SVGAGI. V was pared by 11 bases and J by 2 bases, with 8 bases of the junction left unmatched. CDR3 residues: CAGLYRGNTGELFF. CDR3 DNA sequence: TGTGCCGGCCTTTACAGGGGAAACACCGGGGAGCTGTTTTTT.

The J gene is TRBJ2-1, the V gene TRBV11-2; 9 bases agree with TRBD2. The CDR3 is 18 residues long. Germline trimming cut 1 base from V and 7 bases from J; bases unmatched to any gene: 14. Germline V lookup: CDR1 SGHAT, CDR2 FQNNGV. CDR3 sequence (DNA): TGTGCCAGCAGCTTAGCTGGGGGGCTAGCGGGACAAAGGAATGAGCAGTTCTTC. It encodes CASSLAGGLAGQRNEQFF.